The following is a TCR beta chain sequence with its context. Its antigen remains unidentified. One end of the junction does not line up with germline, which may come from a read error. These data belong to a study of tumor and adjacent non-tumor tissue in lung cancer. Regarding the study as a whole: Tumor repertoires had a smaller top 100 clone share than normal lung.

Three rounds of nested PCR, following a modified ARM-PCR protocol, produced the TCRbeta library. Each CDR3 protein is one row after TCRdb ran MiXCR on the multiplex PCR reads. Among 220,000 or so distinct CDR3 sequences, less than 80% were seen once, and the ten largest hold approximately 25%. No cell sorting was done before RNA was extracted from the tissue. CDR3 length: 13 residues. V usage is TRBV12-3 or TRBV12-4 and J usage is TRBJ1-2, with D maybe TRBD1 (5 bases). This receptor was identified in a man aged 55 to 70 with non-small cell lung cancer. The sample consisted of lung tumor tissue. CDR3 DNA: TGTGCCAGCAGTTTAGAGAGGGGCTATGACTACACCTTC. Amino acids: CASSLERGYDYTF.